Below, one T cell receptor beta chain is given with its context. Its antigen is not identified. V was cut by 0 bases and J by 8 bases, with 13 bases left in between. The CDR3 length is 15 residues. CDR1 and CDR2 from the germline V gene are MNHEY and SVGAGI. Together with a sample-barcoded 5' primer, a J-beta primer mix was included in a second PCR lasting roughly 6 to 12 cycles. The template-switch adaptor was a 5' adaptor with 12 random nucleotides. It tagged each cDNA molecule. TCRdb analysed the 5' RACE reads with MiXCR anew, one entry per CDR3 protein. This sample has 1.5 million to 1.8 million distinct CDR3 sequences, with around 40% found just once. The extraction recovered at least 5.5 micrograms of total RNA per sample. This specimen comes from a study of blood T cells in healthy people across ages. General study findings and limits: Diversity estimates drawn from one million T cells were deemed underestimates. It was the long-lived donors that had more naive CD4+ cells and higher diversity than aged donors.

The V call is TRBV6-5, the J call TRBJ1-4, with a weak D call TRBD1 (6 bases). Material for sequencing was blood. This receptor was obtained from a woman under 30 in good health. CDR3 amino acids: CASSYSRGLREKLFF. For the CDR3, the DNA is TGTGCCAGCAGTTACTCGCGGGGGCTGAGGGAAAAACTGTTTTTT.